This entry describes one T cell receptor beta chain. The entry originates in a study of blood T cell repertoires in COVID-19. Study context: Italy, Spain and the United States were the sources of the convalescent and acute COVID-19 samples. PBMCs, B-cell-depleted T cells, or T cells were the source of the cDNA or gDNA that made up the material.

The V end lost 2 bases, the J end lost 6 bases, and 14 bases lay between the germline ends. Germline V lookup: CDR1 SGHTA, CDR2 FQGNSA. CDR3 length: 15 amino acids. Authors' processing steps: The assay estimated nucleated cells by amplifying reference gene primers. Sequencing was performed with immunoSEQ multiplex PCR; in TCRdb, only in-frame clones are kept and a portion is missing. That table gives V, J and clone size, and the DNA gave D and trimming. This sample has more than 75,000 clones, with 86% found just once. This chain connects TRBV7-2 to TRBJ1-5; D gene unclear. The TCR was taken from an elderly man with active or convalescent COVID-19. The sequenced material came from peripheral blood. This CDR3 reads CASSLYEGSAQPQHF. The CDR3 nucleotides are TGTGCCAGCAGCTTATACGAGGGATCGGCTCAGCCCCAGCATTTT.